A single sample gave rise to the 14 T cell receptor beta chains below, sequenced in a study of CD8 T cells in ankylosing spondylitis listed by TCRdb under 2017. What the authors observed across the whole study: A TCR beta motif of eight highly homologous amino acid variants appeared characteristic of blood from ankylosing spondylitis patients.

Which antigens these TCRs recognize remains unknown. Library prep was done by 5' RACE. The instrument given in TCRdb is Illumina HiSeq 2500. In-frame beta chains were kept once TCRdb had trimmed the public reads at Q25 with fastp and called clones with MiXCR. Entries that share a CDR3 protein sequence are merged under the most common genes and DNA. Here the sample has hundreds of thousands of distinct CDR3 sequences; 17% occur a single time. The leading ten clones occupy 1% of the sample. The sample consisted of blood, either unsorted or a sorted T cell fraction (not recorded which). The receptor set was obtained from a male donor with ankylosing spondylitis.

V and J are TRBV30 and TRBJ2-2, with TRBD1 matching 7 bases. This CDR3 is built from 17 residues. Germline V gene sequence: CDR1 GTSNPN, CDR2 SVGIG (reference sequence). V dropped 0 bases and J dropped 6; count of bases not matched to a gene: 13. In DNA form, the CDR3 reads TGTGCCTGGAGTGTACTTTATCGAGGACAGGCGCCCGGGGAGCTGTTTTTT. Translated: CAWSVLYRGQAPGELFF.

This clonotype was recorded a few times. This chain joins TRBV20-1 and TRBJ2-1; TRBD2 agrees at 7 bases. Germline V gene lookup returns CDR1 DFQATT and CDR2 SNEGSKA (reference sequence). The CDR3 consists of 15 residues. V shed 0 bases and J 10 bases; nucleotides not matched to a gene: 12. This CDR3 reads CSARDQASGQREQFF. In DNA, the CDR3 is TGCAGTGCTAGAGATCAGGCTAGCGGACAACGAGAGCAGTTCTTC.

This clonotype has at least ten counts. The chain employs TRBV4-1 and TRBJ2-1; TRBD1 matches at 7 bases. The CDR3 loop spans 14 amino acids. CDR1 is MGHRA, CDR2 YSYEKL, per germline. Germline trimming cut 4 bases from V and 13 bases from J; bases unmatched to any gene: 13. CDR3 in amino acids: CASSRELPGQLQFF. In DNA form, the CDR3 reads TGCGCCAGCAGCCGAGAACTACCGGGACAGCTACAGTTCTTC.

This clonotype showed up just a few times. The chain employs TRBV7-2 and TRBJ2-3, with 12 nucleotides matching TRBD2. The CDR3 consists of 16 residues. CDR1 is SGHTA and CDR2 is FQGNSA in the germline V gene. With V trimmed by 4 bases and J by 3 bases, 5 bases remained unmatched. The CDR3 loop reads CASSSALAGGTDTQYF. The CDR3 DNA sequence: TGTGCCAGCAGCTCCGCTCTAGCGGGAGGGACAGATACGCAGTATTTT.

This sequence joins TRBV6-2 or TRBV6-3 and TRBJ2-1, with 9 bases fitting TRBD1. Losses at the gene ends were 4 bases for V and 6 bases for J; bases not matched to a gene: 10. Germline V gene data show CDR1 as MNHEY and CDR2 as SVGEGT. This CDR3 has 16 residues. The CDR3 bases are TGTGCCAGCAGTTTCTTACAGGGGGCCTATGTCAATGAGCAGTTCTTC. Its translation is CASSFLQGAYVNEQFF.

The chain carries TRBV6-5 and TRBJ1-1; D is undetermined. Germline values: CDR1 MNHEY, CDR2 SVGAGI. This CDR3 has 14 amino acids. The ends were cut back, 0 bases at V and 3 bases at J, with 8 bases in the middle. Here the CDR3 reads CASSYSGQYTEAFF. The CDR3 DNA is TGTGCCAGCAGTTACTCCGGGCAGTACACTGAAGCTTTCTTT.

Only a few counts were recorded for this clonotype. The genes are TRBV5-1 and TRBJ1-6, with D possibly TRBD1 on 5 matching bases. The ends were cut back, 4 bases at V and 10 bases at J, with 15 bases in the middle. This CDR3 comprises 14 residues. The germline V gene encodes CDR1 SGHRS and CDR2 YFSETQ. The CDR3 sequence: CASSVPGTKSPLHF. The CDR3 bases are TGCGCCAGCAGCGTACCGGGGACCAAGTCACCCCTCCACTTT.

In regard to this clonotype: The junction and the germline gene differ at one end; a read error may be behind it. The genes are TRBV20-1 and TRBJ2-2; the match to TRBD2 covers 9 bases. CDR1 DFQATT and CDR2 SNEGSKA come from the germline V gene (reference sequence). This CDR3 comprises 16 residues. For the CDR3, the DNA is TGCAGTGCTGGAGATCCTAGCGGGGCGAACACCGGGGAGCTGTTTTTT. Protein sequence: CSAGDPSGANTGELFF.

This clonotype was counted ten times or more. V and J are TRBV5-1 and TRBJ1-1; TRBD1 matches at 7 bases. The CDR3 covers 14 residues. Germline values: CDR1 SGHRS, CDR2 YFSETQ. The V segment lost 4 bases and the J segment 5 bases; nucleotides outside the gene matches: 8. CDR3 region: CASSPLQGDTEAFF. The CDR3 nucleotides are TGCGCCAGCAGCCCACTTCAGGGGGATACTGAAGCTTTCTTT.

This clonotype was recorded a few times. The gene calls are TRBV20-1 and TRBJ1-6, with unresolved D. The germline V gene encodes CDR1 DFQATT and CDR2 SNEGSKA (reference sequence). V shed 5 bases and J shed 5 bases, with 16 bases lying between them. The CDR3 runs 15 residues. The CDR3: CSACMEQRNNSPLHF. The CDR3 nucleotides read TGCAGTGCTTGTATGGAACAGAGGAATAATTCACCCCTCCACTTT.

CDR3 loop: CAISDVGGSNTGELFF. In DNA form, the CDR3 reads TGTGCCATCAGTGATGTGGGGGGATCAAACACCGGGGAGCTGTTTTTT. The V and J genes are TRBV10-3 and TRBJ2-2, with a weak D call TRBD2 (6 bases). CDR3 length equals 16 residues. CDR1 ENHRY and CDR2 SYGVKD come from the germline V gene. Trimming took 3 bases from V and 2 from J, leaving 13 bases between them.

The chain employs TRBV27 and TRBJ1-2; D uncertain. V dropped 6 bases and J dropped 2 bases, with 16 bases sitting between them. The length of the CDR3 is 15 residues. The germline CDR1 and CDR2 sequences are MNHEY and SMNVEV (reference sequence). The chain's CDR3 is CASSTESSGNYGYTF. The CDR3 DNA reads as TGTGCCAGCAGCACCGAGTCGTCGGGGAACTATGGCTACACCTTC.

J is TRBJ1-4 and V is TRBV28, with D unclear. Per germline, CDR1 MDHEN and CDR2 SYDVKM. This CDR3 has 14 amino acids. V was pared by 3 bases and J by 6 bases, with 11 bases between. The CDR3: CASSFLGGDEKLFF. CDR3 DNA sequence: TGTGCCAGCAGTTTCTTAGGTGGGGATGAAAAACTGTTTTTT. The full variable domain, in which reference TRBV28 and TRBJ1-4 provide the parts outside the CDR3, is DVKVTQSSRYLVKRTGEKVFLECVQDMDHENMFWYRQDPGLGLRLIYFSYDVKMKEKGDIPEGYSVSREKKERFSLILESASTNQTSMYLCASSFLGGDEKLFFGSGTQLSVL.

The chain recombines TRBV7-6 with TRBJ1-5, with a possible D match to TRBD1 (5 bases). Germline loops: CDR1 SGHVS, CDR2 FNYEAQ. The CDR3 is 14 residues long. V gave up 4 bases and J gave up 5 bases, with 12 bases separating them. The CDR3 reads CASSWGGLDQPQHF. The CDR3 DNA is TGTGCCAGCAGCTGGGGGGGGTTAGATCAGCCCCAGCATTTT.